This passage covers 21 T cell receptor beta chains from one sample sequenced in a study of neurological immune-mediated disorders. Time point in this sample: longitudinal time-point 1 (baseline). From the 5' RACE reads, TCRdb called clonotypes with MiXCR, one entry per CDR3 protein. The repertoire includes around 37,000 distinct CDR3 sequences, roughly 3.1% of them detected once, and about 8.3% sits in the top ten. Sequenced material: PBMCs. Receptors originate from a woman between 55 and 75 years old with multiple sclerosis.

The table lists this clonotype with many counts. V is TRBV3-1 and J is TRBJ2-5; D gene uncertain. The V end was cut by 5 bases, the J end by 1 base, with 2 bases between. The CDR3 runs to 11 residues. Germline values: CDR1 LGHDT, CDR2 YNNKEL (reference sequence). CDR3 DNA sequence: TGTGCCAGCAGCACCCAAGAGACCCAGTACTTC. This translates into CASSTQETQYF.

This clonotype was seen repeatedly, ten times or more. The J gene is TRBJ2-3, the V gene TRBV7-2; D is possibly TRBD2 (5 bases). Germline V lookup: CDR1 SGHTA, CDR2 FQGNSA. V was pared by 5 bases and J by 3 bases, with 18 bases between. The CDR3 sequence is 16 residues long. CDR3 sequence: CASSHESTTTTDTQYF. In DNA form, the CDR3 reads TGTGCCAGCAGCCACGAGTCAACGACTACGACAGATACGCAGTATTTT.

This clonotype was observed at least ten times. The V and J genes are TRBV5-1 and TRBJ2-1; 8 bases match TRBD2. This CDR3 has 16 residues. After removal of 4 bases from V and 0 bases from J, the junction contained 6 bases not matched to a gene. Germline loops: CDR1 SGHRS, CDR2 YFSETQ. The CDR3 region is CASSPGGASSYNEQFF. The CDR3 DNA reads as TGCGCCAGCAGCCCGGGGGGGGCGAGCTCCTACAATGAGCAGTTCTTC. The full variable domain, completed using reference TRBV5-1 and TRBJ2-1, is KAGVTQTPRYLIKTRGQQVTLSCSPISGHRSVSWYQQTPGQGLQFLFEYFSETQRNKGNFPGRFSGRQFSNSRSEMNVSTLELGDSALYLCASSPGGASSYNEQFFGPGTRLTVL.

At least ten counts were recorded for this clonotype. CDR3 bases: TGTGCCAGCAGTAATAGGGGGGATTTCACTGAAGCTTTCTTT. Amino acid sequence: CASSNRGDFTEAFF. This chain uses TRBV6-1 with TRBJ1-1, with D maybe TRBD1 (6 bases). Trimming removed 5 bases at V and 4 bases at J, with 14 bases between. There are 14 residues in the CDR3. The V gene's germline CDR1 is MNHNS and CDR2 SASEGT.

There are many counts of this clonotype. The V gene is TRBV20-1, the J gene TRBJ1-2, with D tentatively TRBD1 (5 bases). The germline gives CDR1 DFQATT, CDR2 SNEGSKA (reference sequence). With 0 bases removed from V and 8 bases from J, the gap between germline ends came to 13 bases. The CDR3 is made up of 13 amino acids. CDR3: CSARDLGGRGYTF. As DNA, the CDR3 is TGCAGTGCTAGAGATCTGGGGGGTAGGGGCTACACCTTC.

At least ten counts were recorded for this clonotype. The rearrangement uses TRBV29-1 and TRBJ2-2; perhaps TRBD1 as D (5 bases). V lost 4 bases and J lost 0, with 9 bases in between. Per the germline V gene, CDR1 is SQVTM and CDR2 is ANQGSEA. The CDR3 sequence is 14 residues long. CDR3 in DNA: TGCAGCGTTGGTGCAGGGCCGAACACCGGGGAGCTGTTTTTT. Amino acids: CSVGAGPNTGELFF.

This clonotype was seen at least ten times. The chain employs TRBV29-1 and TRBJ1-3; the D is unclear. Germline V gene data show CDR1 as SQVTM and CDR2 as ANQGSEA. The CDR3 spans 13 residues. V was cut by 5 bases and J by 0 bases, with 8 bases left in between. As DNA, the CDR3 is TGCAGCGTTTCGGCCCTCTCTGGAAACACCATATATTTT. Translation: CSVSALSGNTIYF.

This clonotype has at least ten counts. The rearrangement uses TRBV5-1 and TRBJ2-7, with a weak D call TRBD2 (6 bases). The CDR3 length is 17 residues. The germline V and J ends were trimmed by 3 bases and 2 bases, with 21 bases remaining between them. The germline CDR1 and CDR2 sequences are SGHRS and YFSETQ. CDR3 in DNA: TGCGCCAGCAGCTGGGGAGGCGGGGAGCTTGGAGCCTACGAGCAGTACTTC. Translated, it gives CASSWGGGELGAYEQYF.

In regard to this clonotype: The junction departs from the called germline gene at one end, perhaps through a read error. V and J are TRBV7-7 and TRBJ2-1; perhaps TRBD2 as D (5 bases). This CDR3 has 13 residues. Per the germline V gene, CDR1 is SSHAT and CDR2 is FNYEAQ (reference sequence). The chain's CDR3 is CASSARLANEQFF. CDR3 nucleotide sequence: TGTGCTAGCAGCGCCCGCCTAGCCAATGAGCAGTTCTTC. Full variable domain (remainder filled in from reference TRBV7-7 and TRBJ2-1): GAGVSQSPRYKVTKRGQDVTLRCDPISSHATLYWYQQALGQGPEFLTYFNYEAQPDKSGLPSDRFSAERPEGSISTLTIQRTEQRDSAMYRCASSARLANEQFFGPGTRLTVL.

This clonotype was seen repeatedly, ten times or more. The chain employs TRBV20-1 and TRBJ2-2, with 13 bases identical to TRBD2. The CDR3 has 15 amino acids. The germline gives CDR1 DFQATT, CDR2 SNEGSKA (reference sequence). V was clipped by 2 bases and J by 7 bases; unmatched bases: 4. This CDR3 is CSARTSGGAVGELFF. CDR3 DNA: TGCAGTGCTAGAACTAGCGGGGGGGCCGTCGGGGAGCTGTTTTTT.

In its sample, this clonotype was seen many times. The chain employs TRBV14 and TRBJ1-3; no definite D call. V lost 2 bases, J lost 0 bases, and 8 bases lay in between. The CDR3 is made up of 15 amino acids. The V gene's germline CDR1 is SGHDN and CDR2 FVKESK. The CDR3 coding sequence is TGTGCCAGCAGCCAAAAACAGCTCTCTGGAAACACCATATATTTT. This gives the protein CASSQKQLSGNTIYF.

Notes on this clonotype: A read error may be the cause here, since a much bigger clone is one base away. The genes are TRBV20-1 and TRBJ1-4; D is ambiguous. The length of the CDR3 is 15 residues. V was clipped by 0 bases and J by 0 bases, with 8 bases between them. Germline V CDR1 and CDR2: DFQATT, SNEGSKA (reference sequence). CDR3 DNA: TGCAGTGCTAGAGACAGGAATGCAACTAATGAAAAACTGTTTTTT. Translated: CSARDRNATNEKLFF.

This clonotype was seen at least ten times. The CDR3 spells CASTPAGRRNTIYF. The CDR3 region has the DNA TGTGCCAGCACCCCGGCAGGGAGGCGGAACACCATATATTTT. The chain recombines TRBV12-3 or TRBV12-4 with TRBJ1-3; D may be TRBD1 (5 bases). The CDR3 is made up of 14 amino acids. Trimming took off 7 bases at V and 7 bases at J, with 17 bases between the two ends.

This clonotype was found many times. This chain links TRBV7-9 with TRBJ2-3; D not certain. CDR3 length equals 14 residues. Germline V gene sequence: CDR1 SEHNR, CDR2 FQNEAQ (reference sequence). Trimming took off 6 bases at V and 4 bases at J, with 14 bases between the two ends. CDR3 residues: CASSLTLPADTQYF. The CDR3 nucleotides are TGTGCCAGCAGTCTTACCCTTCCGGCAGATACGCAGTATTTT.

This clonotype occurred many times. The genes are TRBV5-1 and TRBJ2-7; 7 nucleotides match TRBD1. Germline V gene lookup returns CDR1 SGHRS and CDR2 YFSETQ. The CDR3 extends over 16 amino acids. V dropped 0 bases and J dropped 3; count of bases not matched to a gene: 9. The CDR3 region has the DNA TGCGCCAGCAGCTTGGCGCCGACAGGGACGGGCTACGAGCAGTACTTC. It specifies CASSLAPTGTGYEQYF.

The table lists this clonotype with many counts. The rearrangement joins TRBV20-1 to TRBJ2-5, with a weak D call TRBD1 (5 bases). CDR3 length: 14 residues. Trimming pared 3 bases from V and 0 bases from J, leaving 11 bases between. Germline V CDR1 and CDR2: DFQATT, SNEGSKA (reference sequence). The CDR3 DNA follows: TGCAGTGCTAGCGCAGGGTGGTACCAAGAGACCCAGTACTTC. This sequence encodes CSASAGWYQETQYF.

This clonotype appeared many times. This chain connects TRBV15 to TRBJ2-7, with D uncertain. This CDR3 has 14 residues. Trimming cost V 1 base and J 0 bases, with 7 bases left between them. The germline V gene encodes CDR1 LNHNV and CDR2 YYDKDF (reference sequence). The CDR3 region is CATSRAGPSYEQYF. CDR3 coding DNA: TGTGCCACCAGCAGAGCCGGGCCCTCCTACGAGCAGTACTTC.

There are many counts of this clonotype. The V and J genes are TRBV10-2 and TRBJ2-7; no firm D call. This CDR3 spans 12 amino acids. V was pared by 6 bases and J by 4 bases, with 10 bases between. The V gene's germline CDR1 is WSHSY and CDR2 SAAADI. CDR3 residues: CASSLSGYEQYF. CDR3 in DNA: TGCGCCAGCAGCTTGTCAGGATACGAGCAGTACTTC.

This clonotype showed up many times. J is TRBJ2-1 and V is TRBV20-1, with TRBD1 matching 8 bases. The germline CDR1 and CDR2 sequences are DFQATT and SNEGSKA (reference sequence). The CDR3 has 13 residues. Trimming at V came to 6 bases and at J to 2 bases, leaving 3 bases not matched to a gene. For the CDR3, the DNA is TGCAGTGCCGGACAGGGAACCTACAATGAGCAGTTCTTC. Translated, it gives CSAGQGTYNEQFF.

This clonotype has at least ten counts. The V gene is TRBV5-1, the J gene TRBJ1-1; no clear D gene. The germline V and J ends were trimmed by 1 base and 1 base, with 11 bases remaining between them. CDR1 and CDR2 from the germline V gene are SGHRS and YFSETQ. This CDR3 contains 15 residues. DNA for the CDR3: TGCGCCAGCAGCTTGTTGGGCGGGGAGAACACTGAAGCTTTCTTT. It translates to CASSLLGGENTEAFF.

This clonotype was seen many times. V gene TRBV20-1 combines with J gene TRBJ2-7; 8 bases are a match to TRBD2. J was trimmed by 7 bases and V by 3 bases; bases with no gene match: 2. CDR1 DFQATT and CDR2 SNEGSKA come from the germline V gene (reference sequence). The CDR3 is made up of 11 amino acids. CDR3 nucleotides: TGCAGTGCTAGCGGGGGGGATGAGCAGTACTTC. It is translated as CSASGGDEQYF.